This T cell receptor (beta chain) was retrieved from a study of early T cells in non-severe SARS-CoV-2 infection. Study-level information: The input, bulk RNA from unsorted whole blood, was sequenced, and chains were unpaired.

V lost 4 bases and J 7 bases, leaving 19 bases between the germline ends. CDR1 is MNHEY and CDR2 is SVGEGT in the germline V gene. The CDR3 extends over 15 amino acids. This clonotype was counted many times. The library protocol tagged individual cDNA molecules with unique molecular identifiers. TCRdb re-called the 5' RACE reads through MiXCR, storing one row per CDR3 protein. The sample shows some 53,000 distinct CDR3 sequences, over 7.5% of them seen only once. The TCR was taken from an adult who was a healthcare worker with PCR-confirmed SARS-CoV-2 infection or an uninfected control (not recorded which). The source material was whole blood. This chain links TRBV6-2 or TRBV6-3 with TRBJ1-2; D remains unclear. CDR3 loop: CASSSDSAGMGGYTF. The CDR3 nucleotides read TGTGCCAGCAGTTCCGACTCGGCTGGGATGGGTGGCTACACCTTC.